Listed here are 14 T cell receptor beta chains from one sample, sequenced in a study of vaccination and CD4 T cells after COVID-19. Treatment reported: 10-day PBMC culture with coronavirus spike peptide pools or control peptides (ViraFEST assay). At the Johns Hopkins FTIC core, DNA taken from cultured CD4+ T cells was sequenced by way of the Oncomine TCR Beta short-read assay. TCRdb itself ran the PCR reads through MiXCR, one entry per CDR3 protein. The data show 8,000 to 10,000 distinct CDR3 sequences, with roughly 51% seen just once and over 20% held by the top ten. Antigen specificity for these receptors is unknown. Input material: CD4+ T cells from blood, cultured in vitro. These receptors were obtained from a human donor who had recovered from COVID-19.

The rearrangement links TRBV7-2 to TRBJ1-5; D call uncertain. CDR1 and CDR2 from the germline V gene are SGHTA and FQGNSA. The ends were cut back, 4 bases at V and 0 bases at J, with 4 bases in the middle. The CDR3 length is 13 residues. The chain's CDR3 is CASSSNSNQPQHF. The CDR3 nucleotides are TGTGCCAGCAGCTCAAATAGCAATCAGCCCCAGCATTTT.

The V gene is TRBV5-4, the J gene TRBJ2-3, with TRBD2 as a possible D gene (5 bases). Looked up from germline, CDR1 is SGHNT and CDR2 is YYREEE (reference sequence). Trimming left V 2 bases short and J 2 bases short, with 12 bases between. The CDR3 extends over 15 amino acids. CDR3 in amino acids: CASSLDYTPTDTQYF. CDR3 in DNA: TGTGCCAGCAGCTTAGACTATACCCCCACAGATACGCAGTATTTT.

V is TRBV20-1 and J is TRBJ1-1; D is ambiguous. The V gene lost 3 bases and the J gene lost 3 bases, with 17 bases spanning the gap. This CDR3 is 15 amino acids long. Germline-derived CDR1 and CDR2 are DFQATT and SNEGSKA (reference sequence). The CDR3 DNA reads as TGCAGTGCTAGCCGAATAGACCTCGGGCACACTGAAGCTTTCTTT. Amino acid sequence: CSASRIDLGHTEAFF.

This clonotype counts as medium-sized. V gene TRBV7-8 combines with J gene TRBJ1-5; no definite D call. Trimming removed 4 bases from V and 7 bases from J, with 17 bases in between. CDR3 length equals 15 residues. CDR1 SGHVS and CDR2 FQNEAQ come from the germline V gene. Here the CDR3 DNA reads TGTGCCAGCAGCTCAAGCTGGAGGGTTGGGCAGCCCCAGCATTTT. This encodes CASSSSWRVGQPQHF.

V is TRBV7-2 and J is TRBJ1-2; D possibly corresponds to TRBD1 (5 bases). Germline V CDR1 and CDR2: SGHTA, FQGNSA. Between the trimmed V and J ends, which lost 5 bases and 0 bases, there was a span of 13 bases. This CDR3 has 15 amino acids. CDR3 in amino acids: CASSLRVRANYGYTF. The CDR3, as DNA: TGTGCCAGCAGCCTCAGGGTTAGAGCTAACTATGGCTACACCTTC. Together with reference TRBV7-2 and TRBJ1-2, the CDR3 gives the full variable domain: GAGVSQSPSNKVTEKGKDVELRCDPISGHTALYWYRQSLGQGLEFLIYFQGNSAPDKSGLPSDRFSAERTGGSVSTLTIQRTQQEDSAVYLCASSLRVRANYGYTFGSGTRLTVV.

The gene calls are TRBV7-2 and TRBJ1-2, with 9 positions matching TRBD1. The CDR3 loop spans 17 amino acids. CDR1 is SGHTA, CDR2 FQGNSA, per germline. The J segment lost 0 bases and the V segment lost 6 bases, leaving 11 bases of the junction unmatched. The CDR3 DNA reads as TGTGCCAGCAGACGCGGGACAGGGTGGAGGACTAACTATGGCTACACCTTC. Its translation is CASRRGTGWRTNYGYTF.

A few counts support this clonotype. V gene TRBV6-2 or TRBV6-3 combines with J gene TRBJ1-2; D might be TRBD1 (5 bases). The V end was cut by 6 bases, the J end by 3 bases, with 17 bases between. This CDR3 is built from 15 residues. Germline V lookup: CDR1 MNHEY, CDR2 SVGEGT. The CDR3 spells CASSRGYLGDYGYTF. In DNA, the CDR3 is TGTGCCAGCAGCCGCGGCTACTTAGGGGACTATGGCTACACCTTC.

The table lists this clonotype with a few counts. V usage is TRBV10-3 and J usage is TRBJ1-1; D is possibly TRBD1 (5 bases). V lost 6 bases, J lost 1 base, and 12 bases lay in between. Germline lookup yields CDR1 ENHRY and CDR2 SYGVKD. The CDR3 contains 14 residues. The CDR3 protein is CAISRQRGNTEAFF. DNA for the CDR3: TGTGCCATCAGCCGACAGAGGGGGAACACTGAAGCTTTCTTT.

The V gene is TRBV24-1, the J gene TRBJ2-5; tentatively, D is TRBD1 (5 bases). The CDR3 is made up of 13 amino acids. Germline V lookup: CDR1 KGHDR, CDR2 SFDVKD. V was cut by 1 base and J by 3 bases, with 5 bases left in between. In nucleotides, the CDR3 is TGTGCCACCAGTGATTTCAGGGAAGAGACCCAGTACTTC. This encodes CATSDFREETQYF.

The CDR3 DNA sequence: TGTGCCAGCAGCCCCTCATGGGGAGCTGGAAACACCATATATTTT. It codes for CASSPSWGAGNTIYF. The chain is built from TRBV7-2 and TRBJ1-3; D gene unclear. Deletions cut 5 bases from V and 2 bases from J, with 13 bases between. The CDR3 spans 15 residues. Germline V gives CDR1 SGHTA, CDR2 FQGNSA.

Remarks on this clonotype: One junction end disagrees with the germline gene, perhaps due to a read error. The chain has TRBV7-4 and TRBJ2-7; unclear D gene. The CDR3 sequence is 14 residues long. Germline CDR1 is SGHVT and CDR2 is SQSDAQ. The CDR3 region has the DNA TGTGCCAGCAGCGTAGCTACGGTACCCTACGAGCAGTACTTC. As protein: CASSVATVPYEQYF. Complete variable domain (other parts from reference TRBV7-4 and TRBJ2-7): GAGVSQSPRYKVAKRGRDVALRCDSISGHVTLYWYRQTLGQGSEVLTYSQSDAQRDKSGRPSGRFSAERPERSVSTLKIQRTEQGDSAVYLCASSVATVPYEQYFGPGTRLTVT.

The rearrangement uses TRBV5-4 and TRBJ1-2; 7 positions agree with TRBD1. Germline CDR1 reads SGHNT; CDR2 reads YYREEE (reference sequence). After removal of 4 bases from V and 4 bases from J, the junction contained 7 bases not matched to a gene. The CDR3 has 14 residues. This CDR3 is CASSIRQGGYGYTF. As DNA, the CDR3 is TGTGCCAGCAGCATAAGACAGGGCGGCTATGGCTACACCTTC.

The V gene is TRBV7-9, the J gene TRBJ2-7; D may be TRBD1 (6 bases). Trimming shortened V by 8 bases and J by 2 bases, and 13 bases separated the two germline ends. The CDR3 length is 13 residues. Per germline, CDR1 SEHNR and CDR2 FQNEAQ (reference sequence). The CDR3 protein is CASGQPPTYEQYF. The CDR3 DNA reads TGTGCCAGCGGACAGCCACCCACCTACGAGCAGTACTTC. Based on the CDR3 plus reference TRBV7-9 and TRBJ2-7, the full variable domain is DTGVSQNPRHKITKRGQNVTFRCDPISEHNRLYWYRQTLGQGPEFLTYFQNEAQLEKSRLLSDRFSAERPKGSFSTLEIQRTEQGDSAMYLCASGQPPTYEQYFGPGTRLTVT.

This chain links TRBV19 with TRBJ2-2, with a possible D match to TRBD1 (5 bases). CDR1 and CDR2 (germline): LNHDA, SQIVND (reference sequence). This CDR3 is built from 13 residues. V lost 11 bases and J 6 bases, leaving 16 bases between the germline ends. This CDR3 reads CASLGHFPGELFF. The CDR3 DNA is TGTGCCTCCCTGGGGCACTTCCCCGGGGAGCTGTTTTTT.